The text below deals with one TCR beta chain. Its target is not known. These data are taken from a study of blood T cells in healthy people across ages. Notes on the study in general: The authors considered diversity estimates from one million T cells to be underestimates.

The authors ran a second PCR of roughly 6 to 12 cycles using a sample-barcoded 5' primer and a J-beta primer mix. Paired-end reads containing CDR3 totaled no fewer than 3 million for each sample. One entry per CDR3 protein, called by TCRdb with MiXCR from the 5' RACE reads. The sample carries roughly 1.5 million distinct CDR3 sequences, 42% recorded once. Extracted total RNA amounted to at least 5.5 micrograms for each sample. CDR1 and CDR2 (germline): SEHNR, FQNEAQ (reference sequence). The CDR3 runs to 17 residues. The V and J ends lost 1 base and 0 bases respectively, with 15 bases between them. Sequenced sample: blood. The source is a woman between 18 and 30 years old in good health. V gene TRBV7-9 combines with J gene TRBJ1-2; D perhaps matches TRBD1 (6 bases). The CDR3 region is CASSLGYVDSANYGYTF. The CDR3 DNA reads as TGTGCCAGCAGCTTAGGCTATGTGGACAGCGCTAACTATGGCTACACCTTC.